These 16 T cell receptor beta chains came from one sample sequenced in a study of chronic HIV infection and antiretroviral therapy (dated by TCRdb to 2015 to 2017). Libraries were prepared through 5' RACE. TCRdb lists the instrument as Illumina MiSeq. The raw public reads went through TCRdb reprocessing: fastp at Q25, MiXCR clone calling, in-frame beta chains kept. Under each unique CDR3 protein, matching rows form one entry showing the most common genes and DNA. The sample profile shows roughly 48,000 distinct CDR3 sequences; about a fifth of them were found once. Around 2.8% of the sample goes to the ten largest clones. Sequenced material: peripheral blood. The receptors here all came from an adult who had HIV and had not received antiretroviral therapy, or was an uninfected healthy control (not recorded which).

The rearrangement links TRBV9 to TRBJ2-3; D tentatively reads TRBD1 or TRBD2 (5 bases each). Germline CDR1 SGDLS, CDR2 YYNGEE. The V end lost 5 bases, the J end lost 2 bases, and 30 bases lay between the germline ends. This CDR3 contains 20 residues. The CDR3 nucleotides read TGTGCCAGCAGTTGGGGGAGAGTACACCAAGGTTTGTCCAACACAGATACGCAGTATTTT. This gives the protein CASSWGRVHQGLSNTDTQYF. The whole variable domain, remainder taken from reference TRBV9 and TRBJ2-3, is DSGVTQTPKHLITATGQRVTLRCSPRSGDLSVYWYQQSLDQGLQFLIQYYNGEERAKGNILERFSAQQFPDLHSELNLSSLELGDSALYFCASSWGRVHQGLSNTDTQYFGPGTRLTVL.

The chain combines TRBV4-1 with TRBJ1-4; possibly TRBD1 for D (5 bases). The CDR3 runs to 15 residues. V was cut by 0 bases and J by 8 bases, with 13 bases left in between. In germline, CDR1 is MGHRA, CDR2 YSYEKL. The CDR3 DNA follows: TGCGCCAGCAGCCAAGAATGGGGGAGGGGCGAAAAACTGTTTTTT. Amino acid sequence: CASSQEWGRGEKLFF.

This clonotype was seen a handful of times. This chain uses TRBV4-1 with TRBJ2-3; 11 positions agree with TRBD2. The CDR3 sequence is 15 residues long. V dropped 3 bases and J dropped 3; count of bases not matched to a gene: 2. CDR1 is MGHRA and CDR2 is YSYEKL in the germline V gene. The chain's CDR3 is CASSQGLAETDTQYF. In nucleotides, the CDR3 is TGCGCCAGCAGCCAGGGACTAGCGGAAACAGATACGCAGTATTTT.

The CDR3 DNA is TGCAGCGCTAGGGCTAGCGGAGACTACGAGCAGTACTTC. Its translation is CSARASGDYEQYF. The chain carries TRBV29-1 and TRBJ2-7; 7 bases line up with TRBD2. The CDR3 has 13 residues. Germline V gene sequence: CDR1 SQVTM, CDR2 ANQGSEA. The V and J ends lost 7 bases and 3 bases, in that order; junction bases with no gene match: 9.

In its sample, this clonotype was seen a few times. V usage is TRBV28 and J usage is TRBJ2-1; 15 bases are a match to TRBD2. V lost 4 bases, J lost 10 bases, and 14 bases stayed unmatched. The CDR3 is made up of 18 amino acids. Looked up from germline, CDR1 is MDHEN and CDR2 is SYDVKM. CDR3 region: CASSSLVGLAGGPKEQFF. CDR3 bases: TGTGCCAGCAGTTCCCTAGTGGGACTAGCGGGAGGCCCTAAAGAGCAGTTCTTC.

This chain joins TRBV6-6 and TRBJ1-5, with D unclear. There are 14 residues in the CDR3. Germline V lookup: CDR1 MNHNY, CDR2 SVGAGI (reference sequence). V was trimmed by 2 bases and J by 2 bases, leaving 7 bases between them. The CDR3 here is CASSYGFGNQPQHF. In DNA form, the CDR3 reads TGTGCCAGCAGTTACGGGTTTGGCAATCAGCCCCAGCATTTT.

The genes are TRBV28 and TRBJ2-7; 9 bases fit TRBD1. Trimming removed 6 bases from V and 2 bases from J; junction bases left unmatched: 5. Germline assignment: CDR1 MDHEN and CDR2 SYDVKM. This CDR3 comprises 14 residues. The CDR3 loop is CASSERQGAYEQYF. The CDR3, as DNA: TGTGCCAGCAGCGAGAGACAGGGGGCCTACGAGCAGTACTTC.

This clonotype came up a few times. The rearrangement joins TRBV28 to TRBJ2-3, with 10 bases matching TRBD1. The germline V gene encodes CDR1 MDHEN and CDR2 SYDVKM. V was pared by 2 bases and J by 0 bases, with 2 bases of the junction left unmatched. The CDR3 runs 16 residues. The chain's CDR3 is CASSLGTGASTDTQYF. The DNA for the CDR3 is TGTGCCAGCAGTTTAGGGACAGGGGCGAGCACAGATACGCAGTATTTT.

This clonotype was observed at least ten times. The J gene is TRBJ2-3, the V gene TRBV7-9; a weak D match, TRBD1 (6 bases). Germline V CDR1 and CDR2: SEHNR, FQNEAQ (reference sequence). This CDR3 contains 12 residues. V was shortened by 5 bases and J by 9 bases, with 12 bases between the two germline ends. Here the CDR3 DNA reads TGTGCCAGCAGCGGGAACAGGGTAACGCAGTATTTT. This codes for CASSGNRVTQYF.

V and J are TRBV9 and TRBJ1-1; possibly TRBD1 for D (5 bases). Germline CDR1 SGDLS, CDR2 YYNGEE. The CDR3 totals 14 residues. Trimming removed 3 bases from V and 9 bases from J, with 18 bases in between. CDR3 DNA: TGTGCCAGCAGCGCACTTGACAGACCATTGCAAGCTTTCTTT. Its protein product is CASSALDRPLQAFF.

The rearrangement uses TRBV28 and TRBJ2-5; unclear D gene. CDR1 and CDR2 from the germline V gene are MDHEN and SYDVKM. Trimming pared 1 base from V and 1 base from J, leaving 10 bases between. The CDR3 is 15 residues long. CDR3 in DNA: TGTGCCAGCAGTTTATTAGGACGGATCCAAGAGACCCAGTACTTC. Its protein is CASSLLGRIQETQYF. The full variable domain, its missing parts supplied by reference TRBV28 and TRBJ2-5, is DVKVTQSSRYLVKRTGEKVFLECVQDMDHENMFWYRQDPGLGLRLIYFSYDVKMKEKGDIPEGYSVSREKKERFSLILESASTNQTSMYLCASSLLGRIQETQYFGPGTRLLVL.

This clonotype has just a few counts. The rearrangement uses TRBV29-1 and TRBJ2-7, with D possibly matching TRBD1 (6 bases). Trimming left V 3 bases short and J 2 bases short, with 11 bases between. Per germline, CDR1 SQVTM and CDR2 ANQGSEA. The CDR3 consists of 13 residues. The CDR3 DNA is TGCAGCGTTGAGGGGCAGGGGACCTACGAGCAGTACTTC. Translation gives CSVEGQGTYEQYF.

CDR3 DNA sequence: TGTGCCAGCAGTGCCCCGCCAGGGGGCAGCTCTCAACGTAGCTACGAGCAGTACTTC. It yields the protein CASSAPPGGSSQRSYEQYF. The rearrangement joins TRBV25-1 to TRBJ2-7; TRBD1 agrees at 8 bases. This CDR3 is 19 amino acids long. V lost 4 bases to trimming and J lost 3 bases; unmatched junction nucleotides: 20. Germline values: CDR1 MGHDK, CDR2 SYGVNS.

This clonotype appeared a few times. The CDR3 DNA follows: TGTGCCAGCAGGTCACCGGGACAGGCCCCCTACGAGCAGTACTTC. Translating gives CASRSPGQAPYEQYF. The chain employs TRBV28 and TRBJ2-7; 8 bases fit TRBD1. In germline, CDR1 is MDHEN, CDR2 SYDVKM. This CDR3 is built from 15 residues. J was trimmed by 2 bases and V by 6 bases; bases with no gene match: 9.

In DNA form, the CDR3 reads TGTGCCAGCAGTCTTACTAGCTACCAAGGGTCCCAGTACTTC. Amino acid sequence: CASSLTSYQGSQYF. The rearrangement links TRBV28 to TRBJ2-5; perhaps TRBD2 as D (6 bases). The germline V and J ends were trimmed by 5 bases and 9 bases, with 19 bases remaining between them. This CDR3 has 14 amino acids. Germline V gene lookup returns CDR1 MDHEN and CDR2 SYDVKM.

The V and J genes are TRBV7-9 and TRBJ2-7; perhaps TRBD2 as D (6 bases). Looked up from germline, CDR1 is SEHNR and CDR2 is FQNEAQ (reference sequence). The V and J ends lost 7 bases and 6 bases respectively, with 19 bases between them. The CDR3 is 14 residues long. CDR3 residues: CASNQHAGLSEQYF. The CDR3 DNA is TGTGCCAGCAACCAACATGCGGGGTTGAGCGAGCAGTACTTC. The entire variable domain, with the rest obtained from reference TRBV7-9 and TRBJ2-7, is as follows: DTGVSQNPRHKITKRGQNVTFRCDPISEHNRLYWYRQTLGQGPEFLTYFQNEAQLEKSRLLSDRFSAERPKGSFSTLEIQRTEQGDSAMYLCASNQHAGLSEQYFGPGTRLTVT.